What follows describes a single T cell receptor (beta chain). Its target is unknown. This entry is derived from a study of identical twins. MiXCR, run by TCRdb on the 5' RACE reads, gives a single entry per CDR3 protein. Of roughly 1,500,000 distinct CDR3 sequences in the sample, more than 30% were seen once. Study-level points and caveats: The study based its conclusions on cross-sectional statistical analysis and did not follow the same donors.

In every case, the donor was a healthy Caucasian. The sequencing sample was made of cord blood. The clonotype originates from a newborn girl in good health.

The DNA of the CDR3 is TGTGCCAGCAGTTATGGGAGGGGGGGCTCAGATACGCAGTATTTT. Translation gives CASSYGRGGSDTQYF. The chain links TRBV6-2 or TRBV6-3 to TRBJ2-3; weak D call: TRBD2 (7 bases). This CDR3 is 15 amino acids long. The germline V gene encodes CDR1 MNHEY and CDR2 SVGEGT. Trimming stripped 3 bases from V and 4 bases from J, with 14 bases between.